The present entry profiles one T cell receptor beta chain with its context. Its target is unknown. Pooling covered second doses at about 4 or about 12 weeks. The data stem from a study of T cell responses to AZD1222 COVID-19 vaccine. Broader study findings: Only after the peak T cell response were repertoires sampled. Two doses of AZD1222 preceded a rise in Spike-specific TCR breadth and depth. Variant regions that are unmutated are reportedly the target of nearly half of spike-specific TCRs.

The table came from immunoSEQ multiplex PCR; TCRdb's copy has only in-frame clones and leaves some out. The table lists under 200,000 clones, around nine tenths of them singletons. The material was peripheral blood, obtained 28 days after the second AZD1222 dose. The sequence derives from an adult who received the AZD1222 COVID-19 vaccine.

CDR3 bases: TGTGCCAGCAGCGACCGACAGGGAATGAACACTGAAGCTTTCTTT. Translation: CASSDRQGMNTEAFF. V and J are TRBV7-9 and TRBJ1-1; 7 bases match TRBD1. V lost 5 bases, J lost 0 bases, and 6 bases stayed unmatched. Germline V lookup: CDR1 SEHNR, CDR2 FQNEAQ (reference sequence). The CDR3 contains 15 residues.